This T cell receptor beta chain appears in the sequencing data of a study of shared clonotypes between healthy human individuals. Across the study: A couple of female and a few male donors aged 18 to 49 were enrolled. CD4 naive and memory got three plates each, CD8 naive two, CD8 memory one. Study conclusions and caveats: A handful of donors showed sharing of around 5% of naive CD4 clonotypes.

Germline CDR1 is MNHEY and CDR2 is SMNVEV (reference sequence). This CDR3 contains 15 residues. J gave up 2 bases and V 5 bases, and 4 bases lay outside the gene matches. Data came from immunoSEQ multiplex PCR; TCRdb stores just in-frame clones and leaves some out. This sample carries around 2.1 million clones, about 93% of them seen once, and the ten largest clones take more than 1.5%. This clone came up once. The target antigen is unknown. Terminally differentiated effector memory CD45RA+ cells were excluded by CCR7 positive selection of CD45RO-negative cells. The sequenced sample was naive CD8+ T cells from PBMCs. This sequence joins TRBV27 and TRBJ1-5; 9 nucleotides align to TRBD1. This sequence originates from a man between 18 and 29 years old in good health. Some clones in this sample may be carry-over from other donors' samples. The CDR3 loop reads CASSHRQGGNQPQHF. The CDR3 DNA follows: TGTGCCAGCAGTCATCGACAGGGGGGCAATCAGCCCCAGCATTTT.